Listed here are 11 T cell receptor beta chains from one sample, sequenced in a study of blood T cell repertoires in COVID-19. TCRdb keeps only in-frame clones here, not all; method: immunoSEQ multiplex PCR. The data hold approximately 97,000 clones, with just over 85% observed a single time. Source material: peripheral blood. The origin of the receptors is a man aged 50 to 60 with COVID-19, enrolled during active disease.

This rearrangement joins TRBV2 to TRBJ1-2; 9 bases match TRBD1. The CDR3 has 16 amino acids. Germline CDR1 and CDR2: SNHLY and FYNNEI. V was pared by 0 bases and J by 7 bases, with 9 bases of the junction left unmatched. Written as DNA, the CDR3 is TGTGCCAGCAGTGAAGCCATGACAGGGGGTAAGGGTGGCTACACCTTC. Its protein is CASSEAMTGGKGGYTF.

This clone was observed a handful of times. This sequence joins TRBV6-5 and TRBJ1-1, with a tentative D call TRBD1 (5 bases). Trimming left V 2 bases short and J 9 bases short, with 13 bases between. The CDR3 consists of 13 residues. CDR1 is MNHEY, CDR2 SVGAGI, per germline. The CDR3 protein is CASSYADSAQAFF. The CDR3 DNA sequence: TGTGCCAGCAGTTACGCCGACAGTGCTCAAGCTTTCTTT.

The chain employs TRBV5-4 and TRBJ2-2; no firm D call. With 4 bases removed from V and 5 bases from J, the gap between germline ends came to 6 bases. CDR1 is SGHNT and CDR2 is YYREEE in the germline V gene (reference sequence). The CDR3 sequence is 12 residues long. Here the CDR3 reads CASSPFTGELFF. In DNA, the CDR3 is TGTGCCAGCAGCCCCTTTACCGGGGAGCTGTTTTTT.

The chain couples TRBV9 to TRBJ1-1; D is undetermined. The germline V and J ends were trimmed by 3 bases and 1 base, with 4 bases remaining between them. This CDR3 comprises 12 residues. Per germline, CDR1 SGDLS and CDR2 YYNGEE. For the CDR3, the DNA is TGTGCCAGCAGCGACAGGAACACTGAAGCTTTCTTT. Its translation is CASSDRNTEAFF.

The V call is TRBV4-1, the J call TRBJ1-2, with D unclear. This CDR3 has 14 amino acids. V dropped 1 base and J dropped 3 bases, with 9 bases sitting between them. The germline CDR1 and CDR2 sequences are MGHRA and YSYEKL. The CDR3 sequence: CASSQVRGDYGYTF. The CDR3 DNA reads as TGCGCCAGCAGCCAAGTGCGAGGTGACTATGGCTACACCTTC.

The rearrangement links TRBV28 to TRBJ2-3, with TRBD1 as a possible D gene (8 bases). Germline CDR1 MDHEN, CDR2 SYDVKM. The CDR3 runs 16 residues. The V and J ends lost 4 bases and 4 bases respectively, with 18 bases between them. CDR3 bases: TGTGCCAGCAGTTATCAACAGGGGGGGCTTCCAGATACGCAGTATTTT. This translates into CASSYQQGGLPDTQYF. The entire variable domain, with the rest obtained from reference TRBV28 and TRBJ2-3, is as follows: DVKVTQSSRYLVKRTGEKVFLECVQDMDHENMFWYRQDPGLGLRLIYFSYDVKMKEKGDIPEGYSVSREKKERFSLILESASTNQTSMYLCASSYQQGGLPDTQYFGPGTRLTVL.

This clone was found once. The rearrangement joins TRBV19 to TRBJ2-1, with D uncertain. Looked up from germline, CDR1 is LNHDA and CDR2 is SQIVND (reference sequence). The germline V and J ends were trimmed by 6 bases and 6 bases, with 12 bases remaining between them. The CDR3 covers 13 residues. CDR3: CASSPQNFNEQFF. CDR3 sequence (DNA): TGTGCCAGTAGCCCACAGAACTTCAATGAGCAGTTCTTC.

The CDR3 nucleotides are TGTGCCAGCTCAGTAAAGCTCAGCGCGGACACTGAAGCTTTCTTT. Translated, it gives CASSVKLSADTEAFF. The V call is TRBV18, the J call TRBJ1-1; D not certain. V gave up 5 bases and J gave up 3 bases, with 16 bases separating them. Germline CDR1 and CDR2: KGHSH and LQKENI. The CDR3 is 15 amino acids.

V is TRBV18 and J is TRBJ2-1; TRBD2 matches 13 bases. From germline, CDR1 is KGHSH and CDR2 LQKENI. Trimming took 6 bases from V and 7 from J; bases not matched to a gene: 6. CDR3 length equals 15 residues. The CDR3 sequence is CASSLGLAGSNEQFF. Written as DNA, the CDR3 is TGTGCCAGCTCGCTGGGACTAGCGGGGTCGAATGAGCAGTTCTTC.

The rearrangement links TRBV9 to TRBJ1-2; TRBD1 agrees at 10 bases. Trimming removed 3 bases from V and 8 bases from J; junction bases left unmatched: 10. Germline V gene data show CDR1 as SGDLS and CDR2 as YYNGEE. This CDR3 spans 15 amino acids. Written as DNA, the CDR3 is TGTGCCAGCAGCGAGTCCGGGACAGGGGTTCGCGGCTACACCTTC. Amino acid sequence: CASSESGTGVRGYTF.

The table lists this clone with a count of one. The chain uses TRBV9 and TRBJ2-7; TRBD1 agrees at 9 bases. V was pared by 4 bases and J by 4 bases, with 12 bases of the junction left unmatched. The CDR3 loop spans 16 amino acids. From germline, CDR1 is SGDLS and CDR2 YYNGEE. CDR3 loop: CASSTASGQGLYEQYF. The CDR3 DNA follows: TGTGCCAGCAGCACAGCTTCGGGACAGGGCCTTTACGAGCAGTACTTC.